This TCR beta chain emerged from a study of memory CD4+ T cells and cytomegalovirus serostatus. This CDR3 has 14 amino acids. Per germline, CDR1 WSHSY and CDR2 SAAADI. V lost 6 bases and J 4 bases, leaving 15 bases between the germline ends. The sort gate was single viable CD3+CD4+CD8-CD45RO+ cells for memory CD4+ T cells. Method: immunoSEQ multiplex PCR; TCRdb's copy keeps in-frame clones and lacks some. The profile shows some 30,000 clones, about 76% of them singletons. Material for sequencing was memory CD4+ T cells from blood. The sequence was collected from an adult in good health and CMV-seronegative. Some clones in this sample may be carry-over from other donors' samples. The genes are TRBV10-2 and TRBJ1-1; D not resolved. The CDR3 region is CASRAPREGTEAFF. The CDR3 coding sequence is TGCGCCAGCAGGGCCCCCCGGGAGGGCACTGAAGCTTTCTTT.